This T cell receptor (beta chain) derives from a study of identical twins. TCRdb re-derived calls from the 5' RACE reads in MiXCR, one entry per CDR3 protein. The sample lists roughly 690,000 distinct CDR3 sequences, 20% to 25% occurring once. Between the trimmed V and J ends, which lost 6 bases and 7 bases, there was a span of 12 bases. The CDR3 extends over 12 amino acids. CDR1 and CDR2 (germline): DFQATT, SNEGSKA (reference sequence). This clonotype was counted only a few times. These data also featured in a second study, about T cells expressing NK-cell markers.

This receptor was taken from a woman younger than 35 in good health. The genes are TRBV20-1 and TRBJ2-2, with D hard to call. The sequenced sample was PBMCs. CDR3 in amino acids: CSALLNFGELFF. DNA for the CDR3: TGCAGTGCCCTACTTAATTTCGGGGAGCTGTTTTTT.